The 22 T cell receptor beta chains in this list originate from one sample, sequenced in a study of Graves' ophthalmopathy and Graves' hyperthyroidism. Amplification of TCR beta CDR3 regions used RNA transcripts. First-round RT-PCR used HTBI primers; second-round multiplex PCR followed. TCRdb used MiXCR to reprocess the multiplex PCR reads, holding one entry per CDR3 protein. This sample has about 480,000 distinct CDR3 sequences, with 13% to 15% found just once. Input material: blood. All receptors derive from a woman aged 25 to 39 with Graves' ophthalmopathy.

The rearrangement links TRBV9 to TRBJ2-7, with TRBD1 identical over 9 bases. Germline assignment: CDR1 SGDLS and CDR2 YYNGEE. V dropped 2 bases and J dropped 5; count of bases not matched to a gene: 8. The CDR3 loop spans 15 amino acids. CDR3 coding DNA: TGTGCCAGCAGCGTGGGGCCGGGACAGGGAAACGAGCAGTACTTC. Protein product: CASSVGPGQGNEQYF.

The chain employs TRBV30 and TRBJ2-2, with 8 bases fitting TRBD1. The CDR3 extends over 17 amino acids. The V and J ends lost 1 base and 0 bases, in that order; junction bases with no gene match: 7. In germline, CDR1 is GTSNPN, CDR2 SVGIG (reference sequence). The CDR3 loop is CAWSGLGQAANTGELFF. The CDR3 bases are TGTGCCTGGAGTGGTTTGGGACAGGCCGCGAACACCGGGGAGCTGTTTTTT.

The sample holds many counts of this clonotype. The chain has TRBV10-1 and TRBJ2-7; unclear D gene. Between the trimmed V and J ends, which lost 4 bases and 4 bases, there was a span of 8 bases. Germline CDR1 WNHNN, CDR2 SYGVQD (reference sequence). This CDR3 contains 12 residues. CDR3 bases: TGCGCCAGCAGTGCGGACCGGTACGAGCAGTACTTC. Amino acid sequence: CASSADRYEQYF.

This clonotype was seen at least ten times. The rearrangement links TRBV28 to TRBJ1-2; D is unresolved. CDR3 size: 12 residues. The germline V gene encodes CDR1 MDHEN and CDR2 SYDVKM. Trimming stripped 2 bases from V and 9 bases from J, with 10 bases between. The CDR3 DNA sequence: TGTGCCAGCAGTTTACAGCGGCATAGCTACACCTTC. This translates into CASSLQRHSYTF.

The sample holds many counts of this clonotype. This chain connects TRBV15 to TRBJ1-1; D is possibly TRBD1 (5 bases). Trimming removed 1 base from V and 5 bases from J, with 14 bases in between. Germline CDR1 LNHNV, CDR2 YYDKDF (reference sequence). The CDR3 extends over 15 amino acids. The CDR3 coding sequence is TGTGCCACCAGCAGAGGGGGGGGTTTCGAGACTGAAGCTTTCTTT. Its translation is CATSRGGGFETEAFF.

This clonotype occurred many times. The rearrangement links TRBV29-1 to TRBJ1-1, with a weak D call TRBD1 (5 bases). Per the germline V gene, CDR1 is SQVTM and CDR2 is ANQGSEA. This CDR3 spans 12 amino acids. V was clipped by 0 bases and J by 10 bases, with 12 bases between them. The CDR3: CSVEDRRGVAFF. CDR3 DNA: TGCAGCGTTGAAGACCGACGGGGGGTAGCTTTCTTT.

This clonotype was seen at least ten times. The chain has TRBV27 and TRBJ2-5, with 7 bases lining up with TRBD1. Unmatched junction bases numbered 8, after V lost 6 bases and J lost 1 base. CDR1 MNHEY and CDR2 SMNVEV come from the germline V gene (reference sequence). This CDR3 contains 15 residues. The CDR3 region is CASRMDRLRQETQYF. The CDR3 nucleotides read TGTGCCAGCAGAATGGACAGGCTGCGCCAAGAGACCCAGTACTTC.

Only a few counts were recorded for this clonotype. This sequence joins TRBV9 and TRBJ2-1, with D possibly TRBD2 on 6 matching bases. V shed 3 bases and J shed 8 bases, with 18 bases lying between them. Germline V gene lookup returns CDR1 SGDLS and CDR2 YYNGEE. The length of the CDR3 is 15 residues. CDR3 DNA: TGTGCCAGCAGCGGGGTTGGAGGGCCCTCCGATGAGCAGTTCTTC. Its protein product is CASSGVGGPSDEQFF. Supplemented by reference TRBV9 and TRBJ2-1, the full variable domain reads DSGVTQTPKHLITATGQRVTLRCSPRSGDLSVYWYQQSLDQGLQFLIQYYNGEERAKGNILERFSAQQFPDLHSELNLSSLELGDSALYFCASSGVGGPSDEQFFGPGTRLTVL.

There are many counts of this clonotype. The V and J genes are TRBV28 and TRBJ2-7; the match to TRBD1 covers 8 bases. V was pared by 4 bases and J by 7 bases, with 12 bases of the junction left unmatched. Per the germline V gene, CDR1 is MDHEN and CDR2 is SYDVKM. The CDR3 loop spans 15 amino acids. The chain's CDR3 is CASSSLTGASGEQYF. CDR3 DNA sequence: TGTGCCAGCAGTTCGTTGACAGGGGCCAGCGGGGAGCAGTACTTC.

Worth noting for this clonotype: Without the conserved terminal phenylalanine or tryptophan, this CDR3 likely stems from a read error. The CDR3 nucleotides are TGTGCCAGCACCCGCGGTCTAGCGGGGGGCTACGAGCAGTACTAC. Its protein is CASTRGLAGGYEQYY. V and J are TRBV28 and TRBJ2-7; 11 positions match TRBD2. CDR3 length: 15 amino acids. Germline V gives CDR1 MDHEN, CDR2 SYDVKM. Unmatched junction bases numbered 8, after V lost 7 bases and J lost 3 bases.

This clonotype was counted only a few times. This chain connects TRBV4-1 to TRBJ2-5, with no clear D. V lost 2 bases, J lost 5 bases, and 12 bases lay in between. The CDR3 is made up of 14 amino acids. Looked up from germline, CDR1 is MGHRA and CDR2 is YSYEKL. The chain's CDR3 is CASSQLGTPETQYF. The DNA for the CDR3 is TGCGCCAGCAGCCAATTGGGAACACCGGAGACCCAGTACTTC.

This clonotype was seen a handful of times. This chain joins TRBV19 and TRBJ2-7; TRBD2 matches 13 bases. The CDR3 contains 16 residues. The V segment lost 5 bases and the J segment 4 bases; nucleotides outside the gene matches: 8. Germline CDR1 LNHDA, CDR2 SQIVND (reference sequence). The CDR3 bases are TGTGCCAGTAGTGCCGGGACTAGCGGGAAAGCGTACGAGCAGTACTTC. Encoded protein: CASSAGTSGKAYEQYF.

This clonotype showed up many times. This chain links TRBV6-2 or TRBV6-3 with TRBJ1-2, with D tentatively TRBD1 (5 bases). Trimming removed 10 bases at V and 7 bases at J, with 25 bases between. There are 15 residues in the CDR3. CDR1 and CDR2 from the germline V gene are MNHEY and SVGEGT. CDR3 nucleotides: TGTGCCACCCTAGACCGACAGCCTACGCGACCTGGCTACACCTTC. Translation: CATLDRQPTRPGYTF.

The table lists this clonotype with many counts. J is TRBJ2-2 and V is TRBV6-1; 7 nucleotides match TRBD2. The V segment lost 8 bases and the J segment 0 bases; nucleotides outside the gene matches: 6. Germline V lookup: CDR1 MNHNS, CDR2 SASEGT. This CDR3 has 15 residues. In DNA, the CDR3 is TGTGCCAGCCGGGGGAGCGGGACGAACACCGGGGAGCTGTTTTTT. Translation: CASRGSGTNTGELFF.

V and J are TRBV6-1 and TRBJ2-6; D ambiguous. Germline CDR1 MNHNS, CDR2 SASEGT. V lost 7 bases to trimming and J lost 0 bases, with 10 bases between them. This CDR3 is 15 amino acids long. This CDR3 is CASNRITSGANVLTF. The CDR3, as DNA: TGTGCCAGCAATCGGATAACCTCTGGGGCCAACGTCCTGACTTTC.

The gene calls are TRBV5-1 and TRBJ2-2, with TRBD1 matching 9 bases. The V gene end was trimmed by 3 bases and the J gene end by 5 bases; junction bases not matched to a gene: 5. There are 15 residues in the CDR3. Germline CDR1 and CDR2: SGHRS and YFSETQ. The CDR3 loop is CASSSDRGWTGELFF. As DNA, the CDR3 is TGCGCCAGCAGCTCGGACAGGGGTTGGACCGGGGAGCTGTTTTTT.

This clonotype was seen only a few times. V is TRBV7-8 and J is TRBJ2-5, with 13 nucleotides matching TRBD2. The CDR3 extends over 15 amino acids. Germline assignment: CDR1 SGHVS and CDR2 FQNEAQ. The V and J ends lost 5 bases and 4 bases, in that order; junction bases with no gene match: 4. CDR3 residues: CASSRTSGGGETQYF. CDR3 nucleotide sequence: TGTGCCAGCAGCCGGACTAGCGGGGGAGGAGAGACCCAGTACTTC.

The sample holds many counts of this clonotype. The CDR3 sequence: CASRTGGEWGTEAFF. Written as DNA, the CDR3 is TGTGCCAGCAGGACAGGGGGCGAATGGGGCACTGAAGCTTTCTTT. The chain has TRBV28 and TRBJ1-1, with 10 positions matching TRBD1. The germline V gene has CDR1 MDHEN and CDR2 SYDVKM. V lost 6 bases and J lost 4; bases outside the gene matches: 8. This CDR3 is 15 amino acids long.

This clonotype has a count of ten or more. The chain couples TRBV12-3 or TRBV12-4 to TRBJ2-7, with D possibly matching TRBD2 (6 bases). Deletions cut 10 bases from V and 7 bases from J, with 14 bases between. This CDR3 contains 11 residues. CDR3 amino acids: CATRDLGEQYF. In DNA, the CDR3 is TGTGCCACCCGGGACTTGGGGGAGCAGTACTTC.

This clonotype was observed at least ten times. The CDR3 here is CASSLWTPNTEAFF. The DNA for the CDR3 is TGTGCCAGCAGTTTATGGACCCCGAACACTGAAGCTTTCTTT. The rearrangement links TRBV28 to TRBJ1-1, with D uncertain. Germline V gene lookup returns CDR1 MDHEN and CDR2 SYDVKM. The CDR3 length is 14 residues. V was clipped by 0 bases and J by 1 base, with 6 bases between them.

This clonotype was recorded many times. The chain is built from TRBV6-1 and TRBJ1-3; 9 bases agree with TRBD1. This CDR3 is 16 amino acids long. The germline V gene encodes CDR1 MNHNS and CDR2 SASEGT. V dropped 2 bases and J dropped 3; count of bases not matched to a gene: 5. Written as DNA, the CDR3 is TGTGCCAGCAGTGAAACAGGGGGCAAGAATGGAAACACCATATATTTT. This sequence encodes CASSETGGKNGNTIYF.

This clonotype was counted at least ten times. The chain uses TRBV20-1 and TRBJ2-4; either TRBD1 or TRBD2 may supply D (5 bases each). With 5 bases removed from V and 3 bases from J, the gap between germline ends came to 17 bases. The CDR3 spans 15 residues. The germline gives CDR1 DFQATT, CDR2 SNEGSKA (reference sequence). In DNA form, the CDR3 reads TGCAGTGCTTCACACAGACGGGACGGCAAAAACATTCAGTACTTC. Amino acid sequence: CSASHRRDGKNIQYF.